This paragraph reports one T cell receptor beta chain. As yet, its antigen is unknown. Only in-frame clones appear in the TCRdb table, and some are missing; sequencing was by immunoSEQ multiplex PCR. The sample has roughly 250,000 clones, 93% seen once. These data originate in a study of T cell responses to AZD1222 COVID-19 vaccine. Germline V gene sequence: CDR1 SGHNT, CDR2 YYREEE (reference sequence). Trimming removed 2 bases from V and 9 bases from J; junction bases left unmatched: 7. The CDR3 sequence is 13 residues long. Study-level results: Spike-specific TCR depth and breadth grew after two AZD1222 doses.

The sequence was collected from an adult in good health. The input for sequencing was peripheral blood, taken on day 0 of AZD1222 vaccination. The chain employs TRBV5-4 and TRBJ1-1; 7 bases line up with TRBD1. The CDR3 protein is CASSFHGTAKAFF. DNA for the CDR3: TGTGCCAGCAGCTTCCACGGGACAGCTAAAGCTTTCTTT.